This T cell receptor beta chain comes out of a study of blood T cell repertoires in COVID-19. About the research overall: Some COVID-19 samples were acute and others convalescent; all came from the United States, Italy and Spain.

V was clipped by 5 bases and J by 10 bases; unmatched bases: 9. CDR1 is MNHEY, CDR2 SMNVEV, per germline (reference sequence). The CDR3 runs to 14 residues. This table comes from immunoSEQ multiplex PCR, and its TCRdb copy is limited to in-frame clones, with some not included. The table includes fewer than 200,000 clones, around 90% detected once. V gene TRBV27 combines with J gene TRBJ2-1, with 9 bases aligning to TRBD2. The source material was peripheral blood. This TCR was sampled from a man in his late teens or twenties with COVID-19, enrolled during active disease. CDR3: CASSPTRGGSEQFF. For the CDR3, the DNA is TGTGCCAGCAGTCCAACGCGGGGGGGCTCGGAGCAGTTCTTC.